This TCR beta chain originates from a study of T cell responses to AZD1222 COVID-19 vaccine. Whole-study findings and limits: Donors were mostly white British, more females; clonal diversity possibly underestimated. The peak T cell response came first, and repertoires were sampled only after it.

V dropped 6 bases and J dropped 3 bases, with 14 bases sitting between them. Germline-derived CDR1 and CDR2 are LNHDA and SQIVND (reference sequence). This CDR3 has 15 amino acids. Comment on this clone: Its antigen is unidentified.

The data were produced by immunoSEQ multiplex PCR, yet TCRdb's version contains in-frame clones alone and is incomplete. The table includes about 150,000 clones, 90% detected once. The chain links TRBV19 to TRBJ1-4, with a tentative D call TRBD1 (6 bases). Here the sequenced sample was peripheral blood, taken on day 0 of AZD1222 vaccination. The sequence was obtained from an adult in good health. CDR3 nucleotide sequence: TGTGCCAGTAGCCACCCGAGGGGGGCTAATGAAAAACTGTTTTTT. Its translation is CASSHPRGANEKLFF.